This TCR beta chain was identified in a study of blood T cell repertoires in COVID-19. Study-wide context: In each case, the material was cDNA or gDNA derived from T cells, B-cell-depleted T cells, or PBMCs.

TCRdb's copy holds only in-frame clones and misses some; the assay was immunoSEQ multiplex PCR. Of about 120,000 clones in the sample, 70% to 90% are singletons; the top ten hold approximately 1.1%. The germline CDR1 and CDR2 sequences are SGHTA and FQGNSA. This CDR3 contains 13 residues. V was shortened by 1 base and J by 11 bases, with 14 bases between the two germline ends. The receptor comes from a woman at least 80 years old with acute or convalescent COVID-19. The chain uses TRBV7-2 and TRBJ1-1; perhaps TRBD1 as D (6 bases). Sequenced input: peripheral blood. The DNA for the CDR3 is TGTGCCAGCAGCTTAGTGGTCGAGGGGGTGGCTTTCTTT. This encodes CASSLVVEGVAFF.